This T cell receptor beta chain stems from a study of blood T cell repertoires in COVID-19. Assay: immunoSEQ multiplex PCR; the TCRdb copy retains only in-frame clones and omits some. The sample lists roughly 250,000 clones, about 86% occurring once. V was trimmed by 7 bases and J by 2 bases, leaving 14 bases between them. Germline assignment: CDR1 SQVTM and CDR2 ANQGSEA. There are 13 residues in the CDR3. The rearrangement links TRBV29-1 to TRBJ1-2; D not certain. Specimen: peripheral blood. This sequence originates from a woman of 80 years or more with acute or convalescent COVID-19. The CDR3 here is CSASDKINYGYTF. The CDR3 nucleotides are TGCAGCGCCTCAGACAAGATAAACTATGGCTACACCTTC.